These 10 T cell receptor beta chains share one sample of origin, sequenced in a study of OX40 agonist ivuxolimab in advanced cancers. Using immunoSEQ multiplex PCR, the repertoire was profiled, and TCRdb retains in-frame clones only, with some absent. The repertoire holds about 77,000 clones, with about 83% as singletons. Here the sequenced sample was CD4+ or CD8+ T cells sorted from blood, taken in a trial of the OX40 agonist ivuxolimab. The receptors come from an adult with an advanced solid tumor such as melanoma, head and neck, liver or kidney cancer.

This chain links TRBV7-8 with TRBJ1-5, with 7 bases aligning to TRBD1. CDR1 is SGHVS and CDR2 is FQNEAQ in the germline V gene. Losses at the gene ends were 3 bases for V and 5 bases for J; bases not matched to a gene: 4. The length of the CDR3 is 14 residues. The CDR3 loop reads CASSFSGTDQPQHF. The CDR3 region has the DNA TGTGCCAGCAGCTTTTCTGGGACAGATCAGCCCCAGCATTTT.

The V and J genes are TRBV25-1 and TRBJ1-1; 9 nucleotides line up with TRBD1. Trimming removed 5 bases from V and 6 bases from J; junction bases left unmatched: 13. Germline V gene lookup returns CDR1 MGHDK and CDR2 SYGVNS. The CDR3 length is 16 residues. The DNA for the CDR3 is TGTGCCAGCAGTTCCCACCCGGGACAGGGTGGGTCTGAAGCTTTCTTT. Its protein product is CASSSHPGQGGSEAFF.

The CDR3 DNA is TGTGCCAGCGCTAGCGGGAACACCGGGGAGCTGTTTTTT. Protein: CASASGNTGELFF. The chain combines TRBV18 with TRBJ2-2, with 7 bases aligning to TRBD2. The germline gives CDR1 KGHSH, CDR2 LQKENI. The CDR3 is 13 residues long. V lost 8 bases to trimming and J lost 1 base; unmatched junction nucleotides: 1. Based on the CDR3 plus reference TRBV18 and TRBJ2-2, the full variable domain is NAGVMQNPRHLVRRRGQEARLRCSPMKGHSHVYWYRQLPEEGLKFMVYLQKENIIDESGMPKERFSAEFPKEGPSILRIQQVVRGDSAAYFCASASGNTGELFFGEGSRLTVL.

This clone showed up just once. CDR3 DNA sequence: TGTGCCTGGACCCGTCGGGACGAGCAGTACTTC. Translated, it gives CAWTRRDEQYF. The chain couples TRBV30 to TRBJ2-7; D unclear. The V gene's germline CDR1 is GTSNPN and CDR2 SVGIG (reference sequence). The CDR3 has 11 residues. V dropped 4 bases and J dropped 5 bases, with 9 bases sitting between them.

The chain recombines TRBV9 with TRBJ1-1; tentatively, D is TRBD1 (6 bases). The CDR3 is 15 amino acids. Looked up from germline, CDR1 is SGDLS and CDR2 is YYNGEE. With 7 bases removed from V and 0 bases from J, the gap between germline ends came to 16 bases. Here the CDR3 reads CASVVGGIMNTEAFF. The CDR3 DNA follows: TGTGCCAGCGTAGTAGGGGGGATCATGAACACTGAAGCTTTCTTT.

The J gene is TRBJ2-7, the V gene TRBV5-5; 7 bases align to TRBD2. The CDR3 has 17 amino acids. V lost 0 bases, J lost 1 base, and 10 bases stayed unmatched. The V gene's germline CDR1 is SGHKS and CDR2 YYEKEE (reference sequence). The CDR3 reads CASSLGWAAGKSYEQYF. The CDR3 nucleotides read TGTGCCAGCAGCTTGGGTTGGGCAGCGGGGAAGTCCTACGAGCAGTACTTC.

This chain's CDR3 is CASSRSVSGADTQYF. The CDR3 DNA reads TGTGCCAGCAGCCGCAGCGTGTCGGGGGCAGATACGCAGTATTTT. This chain connects TRBV6-6 to TRBJ2-3, with D perhaps matching TRBD2 (6 bases). V was trimmed by 6 bases and J by 4 bases, leaving 17 bases between them. CDR3 length: 15 amino acids. CDR1 and CDR2 from the germline V gene are MNHNY and SVGAGI (reference sequence).

The V and J genes are TRBV6-1 and TRBJ2-7; 12 bases are shared with TRBD2. Trimming cost V 6 bases and J 5 bases; bases outside gene matches: 5. Germline V gives CDR1 MNHNS, CDR2 SASEGT. CDR3 length: 14 amino acids. The DNA for the CDR3 is TGTGCCAGCAGGCGACTAGCGGGGGTCCACGAGCAGTACTTC. Its protein is CASRRLAGVHEQYF.

The V gene is TRBV30, the J gene TRBJ1-3, with 11 nucleotides matching TRBD1. The J segment lost 9 bases and the V segment lost 4 bases, leaving 5 bases of the junction unmatched. Germline V CDR1 and CDR2: GTSNPN, SVGIG (reference sequence). The CDR3 has 13 amino acids. CDR3 region: CAWTRDRGGTIYF. The DNA of the CDR3 is TGTGCCTGGACCCGGGACAGGGGGGGCACCATATATTTT.

The chain is built from TRBV30 and TRBJ1-2; 9 bases fit TRBD1. The trim removed 3 bases at V and 11 bases at J, leaving 7 bases unmatched. CDR1 is GTSNPN, CDR2 SVGIG, per germline (reference sequence). CDR3 size: 12 residues. The CDR3 loop reads CAWRKGQGVYTF. The CDR3 coding sequence is TGTGCCTGGAGGAAGGGACAGGGAGTTTACACCTTC. The whole variable domain, remainder taken from reference TRBV30 and TRBJ1-2, is SQTIHQWPATLVQPVGSPLSLECTVEGTSNPNLYWYRQAAGRGLQLLFYSVGIGQISSEVPQNLSASRPQDRQFILSSKKLLLSDSGFYLCAWRKGQGVYTFGSGTRLTVV.